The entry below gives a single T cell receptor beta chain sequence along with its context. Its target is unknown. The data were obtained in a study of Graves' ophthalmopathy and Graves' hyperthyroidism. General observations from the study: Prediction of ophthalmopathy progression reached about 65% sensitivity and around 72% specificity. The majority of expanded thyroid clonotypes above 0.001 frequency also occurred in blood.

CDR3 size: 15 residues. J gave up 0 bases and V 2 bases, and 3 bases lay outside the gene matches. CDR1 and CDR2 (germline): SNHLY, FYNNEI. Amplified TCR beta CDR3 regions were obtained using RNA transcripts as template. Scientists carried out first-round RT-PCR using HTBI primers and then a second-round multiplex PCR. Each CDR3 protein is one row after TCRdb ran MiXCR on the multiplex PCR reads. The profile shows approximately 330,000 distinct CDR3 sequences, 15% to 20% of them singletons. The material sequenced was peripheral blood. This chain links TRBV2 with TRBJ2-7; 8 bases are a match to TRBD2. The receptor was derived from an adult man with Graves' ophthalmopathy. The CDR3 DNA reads TGTGCCAGCAGTGAACTAGCGGGCCCCTCCTACGAGCAGTACTTC. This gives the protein CASSELAGPSYEQYF.